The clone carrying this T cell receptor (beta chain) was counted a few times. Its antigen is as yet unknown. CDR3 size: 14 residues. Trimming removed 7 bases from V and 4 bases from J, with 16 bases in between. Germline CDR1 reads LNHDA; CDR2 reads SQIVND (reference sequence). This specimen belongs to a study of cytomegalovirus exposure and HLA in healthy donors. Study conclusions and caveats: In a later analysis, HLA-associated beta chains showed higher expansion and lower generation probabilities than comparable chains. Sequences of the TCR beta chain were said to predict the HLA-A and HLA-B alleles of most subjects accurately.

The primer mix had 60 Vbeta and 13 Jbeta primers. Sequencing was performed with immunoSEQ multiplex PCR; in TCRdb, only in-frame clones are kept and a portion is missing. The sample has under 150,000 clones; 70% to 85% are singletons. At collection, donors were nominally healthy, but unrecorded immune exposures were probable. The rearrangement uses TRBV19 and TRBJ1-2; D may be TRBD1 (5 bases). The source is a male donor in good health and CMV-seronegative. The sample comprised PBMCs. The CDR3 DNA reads TGTGCCAGTACCTCGCGGGGCGGCGGCTATGGCTACACCTTC. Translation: CASTSRGGGYGYTF. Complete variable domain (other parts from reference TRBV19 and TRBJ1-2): DGGITQSPKYLFRKEGQNVTLSCEQNLNHDAMYWYRQDPGQGLRLIYYSQIVNDFQKGDIAEGYSVSREKKESFPLTVTSAQKNPTAFYLCASTSRGGGYGYTFGSGTRLTVV.